This T cell receptor (beta chain) emerged from a study of neurological immune-mediated disorders. The time point denotes: longitudinal time-point 2. The starting material, 2 million PBMCs stored at -80 C, gave rise to the unsorted libraries. This clonotype was recorded many times. Its cognate antigen is unknown. Findings and caveats of the study: CDR3 amino acid sequences of expanded clones were not shared across subjects, a result suggesting private repertoires in all groups. Multiple sclerosis patients had less TCR clonal expansion than even healthy controls, unlike HTLV-1-associated myelopathy.

Germline V gene data show CDR1 as SGHDT and CDR2 as YYEEEE. The CDR3 extends over 12 amino acids. The V end lost 0 bases, the J end lost 9 bases, and 7 bases lay between the germline ends. The yield of each sequencing run was over 170 million TCR-beta sequences from 15-18 subjects. TCRdb re-called the 5' RACE reads through MiXCR, storing one row per CDR3 protein. Here the sample spans 81,000 or so distinct CDR3 sequences, about 12% being singletons. This receptor was obtained from a female donor with HTLV-1-associated myelopathy (HAM/TSP). Sequencing used PBMCs. This chain uses TRBV5-6 with TRBJ2-1, with D hard to call. As DNA, the CDR3 is TGTGCCAGCAGCTTGGGAAGGAGTGAGCAGTTCTTC. Translating it yields CASSLGRSEQFF.